The 23 T cell receptor beta chains below come from one sample, sequenced in a study of OX40 agonist ivuxolimab in advanced cancers. Profiled with immunoSEQ multiplex PCR; TCRdb holds only in-frame clones, not every one. The table has 50,000 to 60,000 clones, approximately 90% seen once. The sample here was CD4+ or CD8+ T cells sorted from blood, taken in a trial of the OX40 agonist ivuxolimab. The receptors stem from an adult with an advanced solid tumor such as melanoma, head and neck, liver or kidney cancer.

This CDR3 is CASSGSGYEQFF. The CDR3 DNA is TGTGCCAGCAGCGGAAGCGGCTATGAGCAGTTCTTC. This chain connects TRBV9 to TRBJ2-1; tentatively, D is TRBD2 (5 bases). Germline CDR1 reads SGDLS; CDR2 reads YYNGEE. V dropped 3 bases and J dropped 8 bases, with 9 bases sitting between them. The CDR3 consists of 12 residues. The whole variable domain, remainder taken from reference TRBV9 and TRBJ2-1, is DSGVTQTPKHLITATGQRVTLRCSPRSGDLSVYWYQQSLDQGLQFLIQYYNGEERAKGNILERFSAQQFPDLHSELNLSSLELGDSALYFCASSGSGYEQFFGPGTRLTVL.

V is TRBV29-1 and J is TRBJ2-7, with 9 bases aligning to TRBD1. The germline V gene encodes CDR1 SQVTM and CDR2 ANQGSEA. The CDR3 length is 13 residues. The V segment lost 4 bases and the J segment 2 bases; nucleotides outside the gene matches: 3. CDR3 coding DNA: TGCAGCGTTGGGACAGGGGTTCCCTACGAGCAGTACTTC. Translating it yields CSVGTGVPYEQYF.

The rearrangement joins TRBV7-2 to TRBJ2-3; 7 bases align to TRBD2. The CDR3 is 16 amino acids. Trimming removed 4 bases from V and 2 bases from J; junction bases left unmatched: 9. The germline CDR1 and CDR2 sequences are SGHTA and FQGNSA. CDR3 sequence: CASSSGLDLFTDTQYF. The CDR3 DNA sequence: TGTGCCAGCAGCTCAGGACTAGACTTATTCACAGATACGCAGTATTTT.

The V gene is TRBV10-3, the J gene TRBJ2-5; 12 positions match TRBD2. V lost 2 bases, J lost 5 bases, and 3 bases stayed unmatched. The CDR3 spans 15 residues. Germline CDR1 reads ENHRY; CDR2 reads SYGVKD. CDR3 loop: CAISEPGTSGETQYF. Here the CDR3 DNA reads TGTGCCATCAGTGAGCCAGGGACTAGCGGGGAGACCCAGTACTTC.

This clone has only one observation. CDR3 protein: CASSLDTSANYYEQYF. CDR3 DNA sequence: TGTGCCAGCAGCTTAGATACTAGCGCGAACTACTACGAGCAGTACTTC. The V and J genes are TRBV11-2 and TRBJ2-7; 7 bases match TRBD2. There are 16 residues in the CDR3. The ends lost 0 bases at V and 3 bases at J; junction bases unmatched: 8. Germline CDR1 is SGHAT and CDR2 is FQNNGV.

The chain uses TRBV5-8 and TRBJ1-2; TRBD1 aligns across 8 bases. After removal of 3 bases from V and 4 bases from J, the junction contained 17 bases not matched to a gene. Germline V gene data show CDR1 as SGHTS and CDR2 as YDEGEE. The CDR3 totals 18 residues. CDR3 in DNA: TGTGCCAGCAGCTCGCTTCGCGGCCCGACAGGGGCCCTCTATGGCTACACCTTC. Protein product: CASSSLRGPTGALYGYTF.

The rearrangement links TRBV6-5 to TRBJ2-3; no clear D. Deletions cut 2 bases from V and 4 bases from J, with 7 bases between. Germline V CDR1 and CDR2: MNHEY, SVGAGI. CDR3 length: 13 residues. The CDR3 coding sequence is TGTGCCAGCAGTTACGGCGCTGCAGATACGCAGTATTTT. This codes for CASSYGAADTQYF.

The V and J genes are TRBV4-2 and TRBJ2-3, with D perhaps being TRBD1 or TRBD2 (5 bases each). This CDR3 comprises 16 residues. Trimming cost V 1 base and J 2 bases, with 13 bases left between them. Per the germline V gene, CDR1 is LGHNA and CDR2 is YNFKEQ. The CDR3 nucleotides are TGTGCCAGCAGCCAAGGGGGGACCAGCTACACAGATACGCAGTATTTT. The encoded protein is CASSQGGTSYTDTQYF.

In its sample, this clone was seen a few times. The chain has TRBV6-1 and TRBJ2-5; D is perhaps TRBD2 (7 bases). Germline V gives CDR1 MNHNS, CDR2 SASEGT. With 0 bases removed from V and 5 bases from J, the gap between germline ends came to 16 bases. The CDR3 covers 16 residues. The CDR3 DNA is TGTGCCAGCAGTGAAGCGCTTCGCGGGGGCGCGGAGACCCAGTACTTC. This translates into CASSEALRGGAETQYF.

The chain carries TRBV4-1 and TRBJ2-7; 8 nucleotides align to TRBD2. CDR3 length: 15 amino acids. The J segment lost 6 bases and the V segment lost 5 bases, leaving 12 bases of the junction unmatched. Germline assignment: CDR1 MGHRA and CDR2 YSYEKL. The CDR3 region is CASSTQQSAGVEQYF. The CDR3 DNA follows: TGCGCCAGCAGCACTCAACAATCAGCGGGAGTCGAGCAGTACTTC.

This chain uses TRBV18 with TRBJ2-7, with 12 positions matching TRBD2. Germline-derived CDR1 and CDR2 are KGHSH and LQKENI. CDR3 length: 17 residues. Germline trimming cut 3 bases from V and 4 bases from J; bases unmatched to any gene: 10. CDR3 protein: CASSPTSGSPLAYEQYF. In DNA, the CDR3 is TGTGCCAGCTCACCGACTAGCGGGAGTCCGCTAGCGTACGAGCAGTACTTC.

This clone was seen a few times. The chain carries TRBV5-6 and TRBJ1-4; D is perhaps TRBD1 (5 bases). CDR3 length equals 15 residues. Trimming removed 0 bases at V and 5 bases at J, with 11 bases between. The germline V gene encodes CDR1 SGHDT and CDR2 YYEEEE. In DNA, the CDR3 is TGTGCCAGCAGCTTGGCCGGGGGATGGAATGAAAAACTGTTTTTT. Amino acids: CASSLAGGWNEKLFF.

The rearrangement uses TRBV20-1 and TRBJ2-7; D unclear. The CDR3 length is 11 residues. The germline gives CDR1 DFQATT, CDR2 SNEGSKA (reference sequence). V was clipped by 6 bases and J by 4 bases, with 10 bases between them. Here the CDR3 DNA reads TGCAGTGCCACGATTGAGTACGAGCAGTACTTC. It is translated as CSATIEYEQYF.

V is TRBV9 and J is TRBJ2-7; 11 bases fit TRBD2. The CDR3 has 14 amino acids. The V gene end was trimmed by 4 bases and the J gene end by 4 bases; junction bases not matched to a gene: 4. CDR1 SGDLS and CDR2 YYNGEE come from the germline V gene. The CDR3 spells CASSTGTSGYEQYF. The CDR3 DNA is TGTGCCAGCAGCACCGGGACTAGCGGTTACGAGCAGTACTTC. Complete variable domain (other parts from reference TRBV9 and TRBJ2-7): DSGVTQTPKHLITATGQRVTLRCSPRSGDLSVYWYQQSLDQGLQFLIQYYNGEERAKGNILERFSAQQFPDLHSELNLSSLELGDSALYFCASSTGTSGYEQYFGPGTRLTVT.

This chain joins TRBV28 and TRBJ1-2; D not certain. The V end was cut by 2 bases, the J end by 4 bases, with 11 bases between. CDR1 is MDHEN and CDR2 is SYDVKM in the germline V gene. This CDR3 region has 14 residues. The CDR3 bases are TGTGCCAGCAGTTTAACGGCTGGAATCTATGGCTACACCTTC. The encoded protein is CASSLTAGIYGYTF.

For this clone: Other nucleotide sequences from this sample produce the same CDR3. The chain joins TRBV4-2 to TRBJ2-3, with a possible D match to TRBD2 (5 bases). The CDR3 covers 13 residues. The V gene's germline CDR1 is LGHNA and CDR2 YNFKEQ. The germline V and J ends were trimmed by 4 bases and 3 bases, with 8 bases remaining between them. CDR3 nucleotides: TGTGCCAGCAGCCTGACTACTACAGATACGCAGTATTTT. This encodes CASSLTTTDTQYF.

The chain is built from TRBV28 and TRBJ2-3, with 11 bases that match TRBD2. Germline lookup yields CDR1 MDHEN and CDR2 SYDVKM. The CDR3 is made up of 20 amino acids. J gave up 3 bases and V 2 bases, and 16 bases lay outside the gene matches. The DNA of the CDR3 is TGTGCCAGCAGTTTACGGCAGGGGGACGCCGGACTAGCGGGTACAGATACGCAGTATTTT. Amino acid sequence: CASSLRQGDAGLAGTDTQYF.

The chain combines TRBV19 with TRBJ1-1; 7 positions agree with TRBD1. This CDR3 has 15 residues. V gave up 6 bases and J gave up 0 bases; unmatched junction bases: 7. The germline gives CDR1 LNHDA, CDR2 SQIVND (reference sequence). CDR3 sequence (DNA): TGTGCCAGTAGGGGGACAGCGGAAATGAACACTGAAGCTTTCTTT. Its translation: CASRGTAEMNTEAFF.

The chain carries TRBV13 and TRBJ2-5, with a possible D match to TRBD2 (5 bases). V gave up 4 bases and J gave up 4 bases, with 19 bases separating them. Per the germline V gene, CDR1 is PRHDT and CDR2 is FYEKMQ (reference sequence). This CDR3 spans 16 amino acids. CDR3 DNA: TGTGCCAGCAGCTCCCCTCTAGCCCCCCTTGGAGAGACCCAGTACTTC. Its protein product is CASSSPLAPLGETQYF.

J is TRBJ1-2 and V is TRBV27; a weak D match, TRBD1 (5 bases). Germline V gene lookup returns CDR1 MNHEY and CDR2 SMNVEV (reference sequence). Trimming pared 6 bases from V and 2 bases from J, leaving 13 bases between. There are 14 residues in the CDR3. Here the CDR3 reads CASSISGKNYGYTF. For the CDR3, the DNA is TGTGCCAGCAGCATCTCAGGGAAGAACTATGGCTACACCTTC.

The rearrangement joins TRBV19 to TRBJ1-5, with unresolved D. The CDR3 contains 15 residues. The V gene's germline CDR1 is LNHDA and CDR2 SQIVND (reference sequence). The V gene lost 5 bases and the J gene lost 2 bases, with 13 bases spanning the gap. The CDR3 nucleotides are TGTGCCAGTAGTTACACTAAGGGAGGCAATCAGCCCCAGCATTTT. It yields the protein CASSYTKGGNQPQHF.

CDR3 in DNA: TGTGCCAGCAGTTACCAGGGAACTAATGAAAAACTGTTTTTT. As protein: CASSYQGTNEKLFF. This chain connects TRBV28 to TRBJ1-4; TRBD1 might be the D (5 bases). The CDR3 covers 14 residues. Per the germline V gene, CDR1 is MDHEN and CDR2 is SYDVKM. Trimming removed 4 bases at V and 1 base at J, with 7 bases between.

This sequence joins TRBV28 and TRBJ2-7, with D tentatively TRBD2 (5 bases). The CDR3 has 17 residues. Germline V gene lookup returns CDR1 MDHEN and CDR2 SYDVKM. Trimming shortened V by 4 bases and J by 2 bases, and 21 bases separated the two germline ends. The CDR3 reads CASSSRLARDGAYEQYF. The CDR3 nucleotides are TGTGCCAGCAGTTCCCGGTTAGCTCGGGATGGGGCCTACGAGCAGTACTTC.